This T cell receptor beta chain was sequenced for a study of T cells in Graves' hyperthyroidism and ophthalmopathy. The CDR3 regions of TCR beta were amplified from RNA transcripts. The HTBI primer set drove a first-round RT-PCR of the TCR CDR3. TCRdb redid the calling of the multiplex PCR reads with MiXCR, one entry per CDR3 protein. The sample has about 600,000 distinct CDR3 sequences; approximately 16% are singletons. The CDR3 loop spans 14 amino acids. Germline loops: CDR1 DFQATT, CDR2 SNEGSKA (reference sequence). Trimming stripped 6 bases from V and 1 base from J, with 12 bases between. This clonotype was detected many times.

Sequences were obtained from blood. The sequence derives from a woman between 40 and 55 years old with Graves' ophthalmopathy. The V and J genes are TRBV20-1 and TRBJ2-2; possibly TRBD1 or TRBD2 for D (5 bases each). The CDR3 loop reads CSAPGPRNTGELFF. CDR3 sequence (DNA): TGCAGTGCCCCGGGACCGAGGAACACCGGGGAGCTGTTTTTT.